The table lists the clone carrying this T cell receptor (beta chain) with a count of one. These data belong to a study of CD8 T cells in Susac syndrome. Sequencing of TCR beta was carried out in blood CD8+ and CD4+ T cells. RNA, at about 0.5 to 1 ug, was reverse transcribed with random hexamers. TCRdb recomputed calls from the immunoSEQ multiplex PCR reads with MiXCR, one row per CDR3 protein. Of 150,000 to 200,000 distinct CDR3 sequences detected, just over 90% appear once; the ten largest clones hold approximately 0.14%. The sequenced sample consisted of CD4+ T cells from PBMCs. The TCR comes from a human donor in good health.

CDR3 in DNA: TGTGCCAGCCCGGGACAGGAGTTAAACACTGAAGCTTTCTTT. Protein product: CASPGQELNTEAFF. The J gene is TRBJ1-1, the V gene TRBV21-1; the table's D call of TRBD1 was not tested on the DNA. TRBV21-1 is described as a pseudogene. The CDR3 contains 14 residues.